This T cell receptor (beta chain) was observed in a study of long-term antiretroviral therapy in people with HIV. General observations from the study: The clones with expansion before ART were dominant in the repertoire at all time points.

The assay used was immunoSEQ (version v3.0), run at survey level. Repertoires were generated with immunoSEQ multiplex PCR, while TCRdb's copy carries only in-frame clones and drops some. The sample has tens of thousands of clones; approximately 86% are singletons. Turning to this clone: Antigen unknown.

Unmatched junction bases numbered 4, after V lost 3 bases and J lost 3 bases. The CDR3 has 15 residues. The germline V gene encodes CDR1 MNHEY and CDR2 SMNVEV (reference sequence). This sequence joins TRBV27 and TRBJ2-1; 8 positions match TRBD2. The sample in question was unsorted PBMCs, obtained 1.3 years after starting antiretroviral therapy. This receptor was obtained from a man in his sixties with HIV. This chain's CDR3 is CASSLASGFYNEQFF. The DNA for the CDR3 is TGTGCCAGCAGTTTGGCTAGCGGGTTCTACAATGAGCAGTTCTTC.